This T cell receptor (beta chain) was captured by sequencing in a study of blood T cell repertoires in COVID-19. The overall study: COVID-19 samples collected from the United States, Italy and Spain covered acute and convalescent phases.

As processed by the authors: The authors estimated nucleated cell counts from reference gene primer amplification. Sequencing was performed with immunoSEQ multiplex PCR; in TCRdb, only in-frame clones are kept and a portion is missing. For V, J and clone size, that table is used; D and trimming come from the DNA. The sample lists about 65,000 clones; over 75% were seen once. J was trimmed by 0 bases and V by 5 bases; bases with no gene match: 3. The CDR3 contains 15 residues. CDR1 is MNHEY and CDR2 is SVGAGI in the germline V gene. This TCR derives from a man older than 75 with acute or convalescent COVID-19. This chain links TRBV6-5 with TRBJ1-4; 7 bases align to TRBD1. The sequencing sample was made of peripheral blood. The CDR3 sequence: CASSTTGATNEKLFF. DNA for the CDR3: TGTGCCAGCAGTACCACAGGGGCAACTAATGAAAAACTGTTTTTT.